This TCR beta chain was captured by sequencing in a study of cytomegalovirus exposure and HLA in healthy donors. Study results and limitations: It was reported in a later analysis that an Asian-associated ancestry cluster showed fewer N-insertions than the 666-donor mean.

Concerning this clone: The antigen remains undetermined.

The PCR contained 60 Vbeta and 13 Jbeta primers. The data were produced by immunoSEQ multiplex PCR, yet TCRdb's version contains in-frame clones alone and is incomplete. The table shows around 150,000 clones, with roughly 88% occurring only once. J lost 1 base, V lost 2 bases, and 1 base had no gene match. This CDR3 is 15 amino acids long. From germline, CDR1 is SGHRS and CDR2 YFSETQ. The material sequenced was PBMCs. This clonotype was obtained from a woman between 35 and 50 years old in good health and CMV-seronegative. V usage is TRBV5-1 and J usage is TRBJ2-3; 10 positions agree with TRBD2. The CDR3 bases are TGCGCCAGCAGCTTTGGGACTAGCGGCACAGATACGCAGTATTTT. This encodes CASSFGTSGTDTQYF.